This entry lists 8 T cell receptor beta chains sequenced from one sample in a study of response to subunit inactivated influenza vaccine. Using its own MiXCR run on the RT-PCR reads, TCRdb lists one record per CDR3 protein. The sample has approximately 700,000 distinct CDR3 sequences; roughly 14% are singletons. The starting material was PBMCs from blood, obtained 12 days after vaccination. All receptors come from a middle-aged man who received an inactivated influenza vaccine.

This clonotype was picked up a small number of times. The CDR3 DNA is TGTGCCATCAGACCCGGGGGCTCCCAAGAGACCCAGTACTTC. Translated: CAIRPGGSQETQYF. The chain uses TRBV10-3 and TRBJ2-5, with D perhaps given as TRBD1 or TRBD2 (6 bases each). CDR3 length: 14 amino acids. Between the trimmed V and J ends, which lost 6 bases and 1 base, there was a span of 12 bases. Germline CDR1 is ENHRY and CDR2 is SYGVKD.

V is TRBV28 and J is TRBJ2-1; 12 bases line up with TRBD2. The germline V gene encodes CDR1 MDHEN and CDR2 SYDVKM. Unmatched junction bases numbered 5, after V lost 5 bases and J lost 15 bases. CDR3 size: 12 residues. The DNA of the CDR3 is TGTGCCAGCAGTGCCCCGGGACTAGCGGGGTTCTTC. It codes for CASSAPGLAGFF.

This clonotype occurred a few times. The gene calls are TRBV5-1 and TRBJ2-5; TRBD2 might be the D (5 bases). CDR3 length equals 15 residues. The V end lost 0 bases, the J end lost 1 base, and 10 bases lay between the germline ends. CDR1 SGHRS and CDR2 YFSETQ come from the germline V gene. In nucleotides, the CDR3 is TGCGCCAGCAGCTTGGCGGGAACTCTCCAAGAGACCCAGTACTTC. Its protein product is CASSLAGTLQETQYF. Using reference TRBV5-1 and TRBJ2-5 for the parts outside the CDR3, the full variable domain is KAGVTQTPRYLIKTRGQQVTLSCSPISGHRSVSWYQQTPGQGLQFLFEYFSETQRNKGNFPGRFSGRQFSNSRSEMNVSTLELGDSALYLCASSLAGTLQETQYFGPGTRLLVL.

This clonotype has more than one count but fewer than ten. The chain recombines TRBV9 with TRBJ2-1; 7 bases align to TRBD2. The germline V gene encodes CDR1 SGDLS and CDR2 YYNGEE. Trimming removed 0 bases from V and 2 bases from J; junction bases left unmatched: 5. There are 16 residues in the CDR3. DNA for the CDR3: TGTGCCAGCAGCGTAGGTGGGAGGGTTACCTACAATGAGCAGTTCTTC. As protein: CASSVGGRVTYNEQFF.

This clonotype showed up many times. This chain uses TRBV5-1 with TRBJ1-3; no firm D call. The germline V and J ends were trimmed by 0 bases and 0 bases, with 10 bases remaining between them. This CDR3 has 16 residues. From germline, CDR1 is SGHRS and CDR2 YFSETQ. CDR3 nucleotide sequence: TGCGCCAGCAGCTTGGCCGAGCTTCCCTCTGGAAACACCATATATTTT. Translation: CASSLAELPSGNTIYF.

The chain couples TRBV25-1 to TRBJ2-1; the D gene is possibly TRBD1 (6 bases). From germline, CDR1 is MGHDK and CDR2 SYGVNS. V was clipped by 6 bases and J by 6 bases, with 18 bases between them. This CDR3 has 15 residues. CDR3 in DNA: TGTGCCAGCAGGGGACAACGGACGGGCCCCAATGAGCAGTTCTTC. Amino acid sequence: CASRGQRTGPNEQFF.

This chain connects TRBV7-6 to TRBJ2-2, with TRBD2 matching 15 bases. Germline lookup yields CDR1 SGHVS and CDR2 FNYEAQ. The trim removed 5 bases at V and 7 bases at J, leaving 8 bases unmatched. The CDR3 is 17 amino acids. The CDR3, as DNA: TGTGCCAGCAGCCTCCGGACTAGCGGGGGGGCTGGCGGGGAGCTGTTTTTT. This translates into CASSLRTSGGAGGELFF.

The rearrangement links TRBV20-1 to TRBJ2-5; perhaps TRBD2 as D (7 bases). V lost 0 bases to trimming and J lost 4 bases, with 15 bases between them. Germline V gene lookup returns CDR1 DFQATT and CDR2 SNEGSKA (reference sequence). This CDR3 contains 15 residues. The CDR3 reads CSARDPRGARETQYF. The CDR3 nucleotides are TGCAGTGCTAGAGATCCACGGGGGGCCAGAGAGACCCAGTACTTC.